Shown below are 32 T cell receptor beta chains from a single sample sequenced in a study of T cell changes during pregnancy in multiple sclerosis. Sequenced by immunoSEQ multiplex PCR; TCRdb stores in-frame clones only, minus some. The sample carries tens of thousands of clones, about 95% recorded once. The starting material was peripheral blood, obtained in the second trimester of pregnancy. The receptors shown here come from a female donor with multiple sclerosis, enrolled in a pregnancy study.

The genes are TRBV29-1 and TRBJ2-7, with TRBD2 matching over 8 bases. This CDR3 has 14 amino acids. The V gene's germline CDR1 is SQVTM and CDR2 ANQGSEA. Trimming cost V 7 bases and J 0 bases; bases outside gene matches: 8. Here the CDR3 DNA reads TGCAGCGCCGGGGGGGACGGCCCCTCCTACGAGCAGTACTTC. Its protein is CSAGGDGPSYEQYF.

J is TRBJ1-2 and V is TRBV2; weak D call: TRBD1 (5 bases). The germline CDR1 and CDR2 sequences are SNHLY and FYNNEI. The CDR3 is made up of 12 amino acids. Trimming cost V 7 bases and J 6 bases, with 12 bases left between them. This chain's CDR3 is CASKREGNGYTF. CDR3 DNA sequence: TGTGCCAGCAAGCGGGAGGGGAATGGCTACACCTTC.

The CDR3 sequence is CATREVSSYNEQFF. In DNA form, the CDR3 reads TGTGCCACCCGGGAAGTAAGCTCCTACAATGAGCAGTTCTTC. The rearrangement uses TRBV6-5 and TRBJ2-1; D is perhaps TRBD2 (5 bases). CDR1 and CDR2 from the germline V gene are MNHEY and SVGAGI. This CDR3 region has 14 residues. V was trimmed by 10 bases and J by 0 bases, leaving 13 bases between them.

This clone was detected only once. The chain combines TRBV11-2 with TRBJ2-5; D remains unclear. The CDR3 contains 11 residues. Germline CDR1 is SGHAT and CDR2 is FQNNGV. Trimming shortened V by 5 bases and J by 3 bases, and 4 bases separated the two germline ends. The DNA for the CDR3 is TGTGCCAGCAGCCAGAAAGAGACCCAGTACTTC. As protein: CASSQKETQYF. The whole variable domain, remainder taken from reference TRBV11-2 and TRBJ2-5, is EAGVAQSPRYKIIEKRQSVAFWCNPISGHATLYWYQQILGQGPKLLIQFQNNGVVDDSQLPKDRFSAERLKGVDSTLKIQPAKLEDSAVYLCASSQKETQYFGPGTRLLVL.

This chain joins TRBV18 and TRBJ2-5; 11 positions match TRBD2. The CDR3 has 19 residues. The J segment lost 5 bases and the V segment lost 6 bases, leaving 20 bases of the junction unmatched. Germline V gene sequence: CDR1 KGHSH, CDR2 LQKENI. The CDR3 loop is CASSQGLAGAIPTKETQYF. DNA for the CDR3: TGTGCCAGCTCCCAAGGACTAGCGGGCGCTATTCCAACTAAGGAGACCCAGTACTTC.

The chain couples TRBV2 to TRBJ2-5, with 7 bases lining up with TRBD1. Germline assignment: CDR1 SNHLY and CDR2 FYNNEI. Losses at the gene ends were 1 base for V and 2 bases for J; bases not matched to a gene: 4. This CDR3 spans 15 amino acids. The DNA of the CDR3 is TGTGCCAGCAGTGAAGGACAGGGAAGGCAAGAGACCCAGTACTTC. Encoded protein: CASSEGQGRQETQYF.

The V gene is TRBV30, the J gene TRBJ2-1, with 7 bases that match TRBD2. V lost 2 bases and J lost 3; bases outside the gene matches: 4. There are 14 residues in the CDR3. Per the germline V gene, CDR1 is GTSNPN and CDR2 is SVGIG (reference sequence). CDR3 loop: CAWSWLADYNEQFF. DNA for the CDR3: TGTGCCTGGAGTTGGCTAGCGGACTACAATGAGCAGTTCTTC. Full variable domain (missing parts from reference TRBV30 and TRBJ2-1): SQTIHQWPATLVQPVGSPLSLECTVEGTSNPNLYWYRQAAGRGLQLLFYSVGIGQISSEVPQNLSASRPQDRQFILSSKKLLLSDSGFYLCAWSWLADYNEQFFGPGTRLTVL.

Only one count was recorded for this clone. The same CDR3 also results from other DNA sequences found in this sample. The J gene is TRBJ2-1, the V gene TRBV19; unclear D gene. Per germline, CDR1 LNHDA and CDR2 SQIVND (reference sequence). Between the trimmed V and J ends, which lost 3 bases and 4 bases, there was a span of 7 bases. The CDR3 length is 13 residues. CDR3 sequence reads: CASSIDSYNEQFF. The CDR3 nucleotides are TGTGCCAGTAGTATCGACTCATACAATGAGCAGTTCTTC.

The chain is built from TRBV18 and TRBJ1-1, with no clear D. The V end was cut by 2 bases, the J end by 5 bases, with 15 bases between. The length of the CDR3 is 15 residues. Germline CDR1 is KGHSH and CDR2 is LQKENI. CDR3 in amino acids: CASSPLGSRGTEAFF. As DNA, the CDR3 is TGTGCCAGCTCACCATTAGGATCCCGGGGAACTGAAGCTTTCTTT.

The chain is built from TRBV7-9 and TRBJ2-1; 11 bases are shared with TRBD2. Germline-derived CDR1 and CDR2 are SEHNR and FQNEAQ (reference sequence). The CDR3 totals 18 residues. Trimming took 5 bases from V and 1 from J; bases not matched to a gene: 10. The CDR3 reads CASSPRTSGPASYNEQFF. Here the CDR3 DNA reads TGTGCCAGCAGCCCCAGGACTAGCGGGCCCGCTTCCTACAATGAGCAGTTCTTC.

This chain links TRBV6-5 with TRBJ2-1; the D gene is possibly TRBD2 (7 bases). The V end lost 0 bases, the J end lost 9 bases, and 15 bases lay between the germline ends. Looked up from germline, CDR1 is MNHEY and CDR2 is SVGAGI. The CDR3 runs 15 residues. The CDR3 DNA sequence: TGTGCCAGCAGTTACTCAACGAGGAGGGGGGGTGAGCAGTTCTTC. Encoded protein: CASSYSTRRGGEQFF.

The V and J genes are TRBV11-2 and TRBJ1-2, with D uncertain. The V gene lost 1 base and the J gene lost 4 bases, with 7 bases spanning the gap. Germline V gene data show CDR1 as SGHAT and CDR2 as FQNNGV. The CDR3 is made up of 13 amino acids. The CDR3 region has the DNA TGTGCCAGCAGCTTAGGGGAGAGCTATGGCTACACCTTC. Amino acids: CASSLGESYGYTF. Full variable domain (outside the CDR3, taken from reference TRBV11-2 and TRBJ1-2): EAGVAQSPRYKIIEKRQSVAFWCNPISGHATLYWYQQILGQGPKLLIQFQNNGVVDDSQLPKDRFSAERLKGVDSTLKIQPAKLEDSAVYLCASSLGESYGYTFGSGTRLTVV.

This CDR3 reads CASSAGTLGATEAFF. DNA of the CDR3: TGTGCCAGCAGCGCCGGGACACTAGGTGCCACTGAAGCTTTCTTT. V gene TRBV9 combines with J gene TRBJ1-1; weak D call: TRBD1 (6 bases). The CDR3 length is 15 residues. V shed 3 bases and J shed 4 bases, with 16 bases lying between them. Germline V gene lookup returns CDR1 SGDLS and CDR2 YYNGEE. The full variable domain, its missing parts supplied by reference TRBV9 and TRBJ1-1, is DSGVTQTPKHLITATGQRVTLRCSPRSGDLSVYWYQQSLDQGLQFLIQYYNGEERAKGNILERFSAQQFPDLHSELNLSSLELGDSALYFCASSAGTLGATEAFFGQGTRLTVV.

The chain links TRBV28 to TRBJ1-4; D is unclear. V lost 1 base to trimming and J lost 8 bases, with 5 bases between them. The CDR3 has 12 amino acids. Germline values: CDR1 MDHEN, CDR2 SYDVKM. This CDR3 is CASSLLSEKLFF. For the CDR3, the DNA is TGTGCCAGCAGTTTATTAAGCGAAAAACTGTTTTTT.

This clone was seen once. The chain combines TRBV5-5 with TRBJ2-1; 8 nucleotides agree with TRBD2. J gave up 4 bases and V 4 bases, and 13 bases lay outside the gene matches. The CDR3 spans 17 residues. The germline CDR1 and CDR2 sequences are SGHKS and YYEKEE (reference sequence). CDR3 region: CASSPRPGLVGYNEQFF. DNA of the CDR3: TGTGCCAGCAGCCCCCGCCCGGGACTAGTCGGATACAATGAGCAGTTCTTC.

This chain joins TRBV5-1 and TRBJ1-3; 7 nucleotides align to TRBD1. In germline, CDR1 is SGHRS, CDR2 YFSETQ. The J segment lost 0 bases and the V segment lost 4 bases, leaving 4 bases of the junction unmatched. The CDR3 loop spans 15 amino acids. The CDR3 DNA is TGCGCCAGCAGCCCACAGGGGAGCTCTGGAAACACCATATATTTT. Translating it yields CASSPQGSSGNTIYF.

This rearrangement joins TRBV21-1 to TRBJ1-4. TRBV21-1 is listed as a pseudogene. The CDR3 runs to 16 residues. The CDR3 loop is CASSISSGGEVEKLFF. CDR3 DNA sequence: TGTGCCAGCAGCATCTCCTCCGGGGGGGAGGTGGAAAAACTGTTTTTT.

The rearrangement links TRBV6-1 to TRBJ2-3; D remains ambiguous. CDR1 is MNHNS, CDR2 SASEGT, per germline. This CDR3 has 17 amino acids. V dropped 2 bases and J dropped 0 bases, with 15 bases sitting between them. CDR3 DNA: TGTGCCAGCAGTGAATCACCCCCTAGGAGTAGCACAGATACGCAGTATTTT. Translated: CASSESPPRSSTDTQYF.

The chain carries TRBV9 and TRBJ2-2; 7 bases align to TRBD2. V shed 0 bases, J shed 7 bases, and the junction held 6 bases outside the gene matches. The CDR3 contains 15 residues. Germline assignment: CDR1 SGDLS and CDR2 YYNGEE. The CDR3 reads CASSVGGRALGELFF. The DNA for the CDR3 is TGTGCCAGCAGCGTAGGAGGGAGGGCCCTCGGGGAGCTGTTTTTT.

V usage is TRBV5-1 and J usage is TRBJ2-7; TRBD2 aligns across 13 bases. The CDR3 is 20 residues long. With V trimmed by 6 bases and J by 4 bases, 22 bases remained unmatched. Germline CDR1 SGHRS, CDR2 YFSETQ. CDR3 DNA: TGCGCCAGCACCTCCTCAACAGGGACTAGCGGGACTTCTTTTTTATACGAGCAGTACTTC. It codes for CASTSSTGTSGTSFLYEQYF.

V is TRBV9 and J is TRBJ1-4, with D maybe TRBD1 (5 bases). The CDR3 is 14 amino acids. CDR1 is SGDLS and CDR2 is YYNGEE in the germline V gene. V was cut by 2 bases and J by 5 bases, with 10 bases left in between. The CDR3 protein is CASSVGGLNEKLFF. CDR3 bases: TGTGCCAGCAGCGTTGGGGGACTAAATGAAAAACTGTTTTTT.

The V call is TRBV7-9, the J call TRBJ1-4, with 9 bases that match TRBD1. The V segment lost 4 bases and the J segment 4 bases; nucleotides outside the gene matches: 10. CDR1 is SEHNR and CDR2 is FQNEAQ in the germline V gene (reference sequence). The CDR3 consists of 17 residues. The CDR3 protein is CASSSGQGGTYNEKLFF. DNA of the CDR3: TGTGCCAGCAGCTCGGGACAGGGCGGCACGTATAATGAAAAACTGTTTTTT.

J is TRBJ2-7 and V is TRBV7-6, with 9 bases aligning to TRBD1. This CDR3 has 14 amino acids. V lost 2 bases, J lost 4 bases, and 3 bases stayed unmatched. Germline CDR1 SGHVS, CDR2 FNYEAQ. CDR3 sequence: CASSLRQGGYEQYF. The CDR3 region has the DNA TGTGCCAGCAGCTTACGACAGGGGGGGTACGAGCAGTACTTC.

J is TRBJ2-7 and V is TRBV27; possible D gene TRBD1, 5 bases. Trimming shortened V by 6 bases and J by 5 bases, and 14 bases separated the two germline ends. The CDR3 totals 13 residues. Germline V gene data show CDR1 as MNHEY and CDR2 as SMNVEV (reference sequence). The CDR3 region has the DNA TGTGCCAGCAGCCAGATTAGCAGGGACGAGCAGTACTTC. Its translation: CASSQISRDEQYF.

J is TRBJ2-3 and V is TRBV12-5; TRBD2 aligns across 7 bases. This CDR3 has 15 amino acids. V lost 5 bases and J lost 4; bases outside the gene matches: 9. Per the germline V gene, CDR1 is LGHNT and CDR2 is FRNRAP. CDR3 nucleotides: TGTGCTAGTGGTACCTGGGGGGGAGGGGCAGATACGCAGTATTTT. It translates to CASGTWGGGADTQYF.

The chain recombines TRBV10-3 with TRBJ2-3, with TRBD2 matching 9 bases. The CDR3 has 17 amino acids. Germline CDR1 is ENHRY and CDR2 is SYGVKD. Unmatched junction bases numbered 11, after V lost 3 bases and J lost 4 bases. The CDR3 region has the DNA TGTGCCATCAGTGAACTCCGAGGGGCGGGAGGGTCAGATACGCAGTATTTT. Protein product: CAISELRGAGGSDTQYF.

The rearrangement joins TRBV7-8 to TRBJ2-6; D is uncertain. The CDR3 loop spans 16 amino acids. Germline V CDR1 and CDR2: SGHVS, FQNEAQ. V gave up 0 bases and J gave up 3 bases, with 9 bases separating them. The CDR3 loop is CASSLAETGGANVLTF. The CDR3 DNA sequence: TGTGCCAGCAGCTTAGCGGAGACTGGTGGGGCCAACGTCCTGACTTTC.

This chain joins TRBV5-6 and TRBJ2-7; 8 bases fit TRBD2. The germline V gene encodes CDR1 SGHDT and CDR2 YYEEEE. The CDR3 covers 14 residues. The J segment lost 4 bases and the V segment lost 4 bases, leaving 7 bases of the junction unmatched. The CDR3 here is CASSLPSGQYEQYF. The CDR3, as DNA: TGTGCCAGCAGCCTCCCTAGCGGGCAATACGAGCAGTACTTC.

This clone was seen once. The rearrangement uses TRBV5-1 and TRBJ2-3, with TRBD1 identical over 7 bases. The J segment lost 1 base and the V segment lost 0 bases, leaving 5 bases of the junction unmatched. The CDR3 has 16 residues. CDR1 and CDR2 (germline): SGHRS, YFSETQ. The CDR3 nucleotides read TGCGCCAGCAGCTTGGACAGGGGTTGGGGCACAGATACGCAGTATTTT. It is translated as CASSLDRGWGTDTQYF.

V is TRBV7-2 and J is TRBJ1-2; D might be TRBD1 (5 bases). Germline loops: CDR1 SGHTA, CDR2 FQGNSA. The CDR3 consists of 15 residues. The V end lost 2 bases, the J end lost 3 bases, and 13 bases lay between the germline ends. DNA of the CDR3: TGTGCCAGCAGCTTATCCTCCGGCAGGGACTATGGCTACACCTTC. This gives the protein CASSLSSGRDYGYTF.

V usage is TRBV19 and J usage is TRBJ1-1; the D is unclear. The germline gives CDR1 LNHDA, CDR2 SQIVND (reference sequence). Trimming left V 1 base short and J 1 base short, with 7 bases between. The CDR3 has 14 residues. The chain's CDR3 is CASSIGPGNTEAFF. The CDR3 bases are TGTGCCAGTAGTATAGGTCCGGGGAACACTGAAGCTTTCTTT.

CDR3 sequence: CASSFQVAADTQYF. The CDR3 bases are TGCGCCAGCAGCTTTCAGGTAGCGGCAGATACGCAGTATTTT. The chain is built from TRBV5-1 and TRBJ2-3; TRBD2 might be the D (6 bases). Trimming pared 2 bases from V and 4 bases from J, leaving 11 bases between. CDR1 and CDR2 (germline): SGHRS, YFSETQ. The CDR3 totals 14 residues.